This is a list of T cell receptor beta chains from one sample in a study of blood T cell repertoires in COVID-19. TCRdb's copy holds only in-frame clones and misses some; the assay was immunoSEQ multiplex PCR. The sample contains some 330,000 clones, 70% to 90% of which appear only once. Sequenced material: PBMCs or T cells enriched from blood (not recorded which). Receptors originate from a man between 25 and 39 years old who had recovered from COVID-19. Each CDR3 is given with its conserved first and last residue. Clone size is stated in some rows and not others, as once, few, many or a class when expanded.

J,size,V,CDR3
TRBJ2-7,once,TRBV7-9,CASSFEADYEQYF
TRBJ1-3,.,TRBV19,CASTRGTLEDGIGVMSGNTIYF
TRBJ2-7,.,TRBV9,CASTPRRSVAGISYEQYF
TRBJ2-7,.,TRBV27,CASSEIGGEQYF
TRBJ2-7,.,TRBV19,CATSTSGSYEQYF
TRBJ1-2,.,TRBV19,CASSLQGTASGYTF
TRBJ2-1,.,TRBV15,CATSRDRGLADNEQFF
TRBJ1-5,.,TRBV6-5,CASSYGGGNQPQHF
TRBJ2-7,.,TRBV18,CASSPFGQVGGATYEQYF
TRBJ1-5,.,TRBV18,CASSPPGDQPQHF
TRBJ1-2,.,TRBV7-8,CASSSDPSPNYGYTF
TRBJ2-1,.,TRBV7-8,CASSLAGGRTTQFF
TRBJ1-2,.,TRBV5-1,CASSFVGAPSNYGYTF
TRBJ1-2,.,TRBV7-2,CASSIQGQDRGGYTF
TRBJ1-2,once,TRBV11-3,CASSSPGGANYGYTF
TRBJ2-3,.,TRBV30,CAWSIQGHGDTQYF
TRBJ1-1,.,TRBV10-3,CAISPTGGAEAFF
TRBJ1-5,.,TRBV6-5,CATSGQGGNQPQHF
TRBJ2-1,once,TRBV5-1,CASSLRQGTYNEQFF
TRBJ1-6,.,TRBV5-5,CASSLSSGGGFSPLHF
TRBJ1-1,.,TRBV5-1,CASSLAQGPNTEAFF
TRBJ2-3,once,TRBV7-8,CASSLASSVTSTDTQYF